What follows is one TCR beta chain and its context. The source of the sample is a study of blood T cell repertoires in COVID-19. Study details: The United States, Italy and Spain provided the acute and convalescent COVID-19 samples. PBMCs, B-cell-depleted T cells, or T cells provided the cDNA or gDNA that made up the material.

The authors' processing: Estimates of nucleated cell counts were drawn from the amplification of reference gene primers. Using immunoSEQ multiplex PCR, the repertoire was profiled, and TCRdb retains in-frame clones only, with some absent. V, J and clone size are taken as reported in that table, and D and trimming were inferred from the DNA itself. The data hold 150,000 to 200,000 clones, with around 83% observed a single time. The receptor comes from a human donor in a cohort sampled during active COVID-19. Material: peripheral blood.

CDR3 amino acids: CASSGQALGANVLTF. The CDR3 DNA is TGTGCCAGCTCGGGACAGGCCTTGGGGGCCAACGTCCTGACTTTC. The V call is TRBV18, the J call TRBJ2-6, with 8 nucleotides matching TRBD1. Germline CDR1 reads KGHSH; CDR2 reads LQKENI. The V and J ends lost 6 bases and 4 bases, in that order; junction bases with no gene match: 5. This CDR3 region has 15 residues.